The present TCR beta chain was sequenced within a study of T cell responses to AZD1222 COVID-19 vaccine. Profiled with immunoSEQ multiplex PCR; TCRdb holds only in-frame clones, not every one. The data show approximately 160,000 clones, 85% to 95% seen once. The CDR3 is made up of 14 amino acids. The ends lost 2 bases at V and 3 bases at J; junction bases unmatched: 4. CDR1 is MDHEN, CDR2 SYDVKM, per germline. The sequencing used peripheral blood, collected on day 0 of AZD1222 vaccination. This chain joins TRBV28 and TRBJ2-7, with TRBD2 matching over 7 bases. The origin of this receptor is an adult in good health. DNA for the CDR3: TGTGCCAGCAGTTTAGTGACGGGGGGCTACGAGCAGTACTTC. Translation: CASSLVTGGYEQYF.